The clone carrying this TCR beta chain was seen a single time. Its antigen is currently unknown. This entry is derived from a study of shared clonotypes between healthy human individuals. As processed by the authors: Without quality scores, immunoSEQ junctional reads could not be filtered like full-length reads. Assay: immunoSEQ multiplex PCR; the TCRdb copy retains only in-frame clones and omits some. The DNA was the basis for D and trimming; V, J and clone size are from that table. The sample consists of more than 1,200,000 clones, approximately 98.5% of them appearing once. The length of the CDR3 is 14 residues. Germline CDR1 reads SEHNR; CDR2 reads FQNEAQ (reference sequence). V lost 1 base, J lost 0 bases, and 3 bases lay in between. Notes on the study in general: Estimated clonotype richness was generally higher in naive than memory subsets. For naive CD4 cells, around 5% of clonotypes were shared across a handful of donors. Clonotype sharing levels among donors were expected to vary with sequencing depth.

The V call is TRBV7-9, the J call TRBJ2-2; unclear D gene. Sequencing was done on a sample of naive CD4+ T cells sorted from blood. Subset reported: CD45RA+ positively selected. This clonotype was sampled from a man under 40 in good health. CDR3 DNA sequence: TGTGCCAGCAGCTTAGAGGCGAACACCGGGGAGCTGTTTTTT. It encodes CASSLEANTGELFF.